There are many counts of the clone carrying this T cell receptor beta chain. Its antigen is not identified. The source material, RNA transcripts, was used to amplify TCR beta CDR3 regions. The HTBI primer set served for first-round RT-PCR of the TCR CDR3. TCRdb reanalysed the multiplex PCR reads using MiXCR and keeps one entry per CDR3 protein. The data show 300,000 to 400,000 distinct CDR3 sequences, about 14% seen once. This specimen belongs to a study of T cells in Graves' hyperthyroidism and ophthalmopathy. Isolation of PBMCs was performed on 8.5 to 10 ml fresh peripheral blood. Trimming cost V 2 bases and J 3 bases, with 10 bases left between them. The germline V gene has CDR1 SGHTA and CDR2 FQGNSA. The CDR3 consists of 15 residues. Study findings and constraints: In blood, most of the thyroid clonotypes expanded above 0.001 were also present.

The V and J genes are TRBV7-2 and TRBJ1-4, with a possible D match to TRBD1 (5 bases). Sequenced sample: blood. The receptor was isolated from a woman in her twenties or thirties with Graves' ophthalmopathy. CDR3 DNA sequence: TGTGCCAGCAGCTTAAACAGGAGACCTAATGAAAAACTGTTTTTT. Protein sequence: CASSLNRRPNEKLFF.